The clone carrying this T cell receptor (beta chain) was seen a few times. Its cognate antigen is unknown. Over 95% purity was reached by all sorted populations. The data derive from a study of beta chain features in type 1 diabetes. Study observations and caveats: There was a moderate but significant shortening of TCRB CDR3s in all four CD4+ subsets of Type 1 diabetes patients. Type 1 diabetes patients showed fewer insertions and more deletions at VDJ junctions.

The whole isolated RNA underwent reverse transcription, so sequencing captured expressed TCRB transcripts. Some 3.8 million reads, on average, came from each naive, central memory and regulatory T cell sample. Assay: immunoSEQ multiplex PCR; the TCRdb copy retains only in-frame clones and omits some. The data contain about 230,000 clones, around 10% of them singletons. Input material: naive CD4+ T cells from blood. This TCR was sampled from a woman aged 18-29 years in good health.

CDR3 bases: TGTGCCAGCAGCTTAGGGCTAGCGGGAGGAAATGAGCAGTTCTTC. This encodes CASSLGLAGGNEQFF. This chain links TRBV5-6 with TRBJ2-1; 11 bases are a match to TRBD2. From germline, CDR1 is SGHDT and CDR2 YYEEEE. V lost 2 bases to trimming and J lost 7 bases; unmatched junction nucleotides: 5. This CDR3 spans 15 amino acids.